Sequencing of this TCR beta chain was carried out in a study of blood T cell repertoires in COVID-19. Study at large: Specimens from acute and convalescent COVID-19 originated in the United States, Italy and Spain. From T cells, B-cell-depleted T cells, or PBMCs came the material, which was cDNA or gDNA.

Per the original methods: How many nucleated cells were present was estimated from reference gene primer amplification. Profiling relied on immunoSEQ multiplex PCR, and the TCRdb table lists in-frame clones only, not all of them. V and J calls and clone size follow that table, whereas D and trimming were derived from the DNA. This sample has fewer than 200,000 clones, with around four fifths found just once. Germline CDR1 SGHDN, CDR2 FVKESK. V was cut by 3 bases and J by 4 bases, with 12 bases left in between. The CDR3 is 14 residues long. The receptor's source is a woman of 80 years or more with COVID-19, enrolled during active disease. This chain links TRBV14 with TRBJ2-5, with TRBD1 as a possible D gene (6 bases). The sample consisted of peripheral blood. The CDR3 loop is CASSQWTDPETQYF. DNA for the CDR3: TGTGCCAGCAGCCAGTGGACAGATCCAGAGACCCAGTACTTC.